The clone carrying this T cell receptor (beta chain) appeared a single time. In the original workflow: Amplification of reference gene primers was used by the study to estimate nucleated cell counts. Produced via immunoSEQ multiplex PCR; TCRdb's table is partial and in-frame only. V, J and clone size are those of that table, while D and trimming were read from the DNA. This table holds 50,000 to 60,000 clones, approximately 86% found once. Losses at the gene ends were 4 bases for V and 1 base for J; bases not matched to a gene: 9. The germline gives CDR1 SNHLY, CDR2 FYNNEI. This CDR3 spans 17 amino acids. The data originate from a study of blood T cell repertoires in COVID-19. Study details: Researchers got acute and convalescent COVID-19 samples from the United States, Italy and Spain. T cells, B-cell-depleted T cells, or PBMCs provided the cDNA or gDNA that served as material.

The clonotype originates from a man between 35 and 55 years old with acute or convalescent COVID-19. Material: peripheral blood. The chain is built from TRBV2 and TRBJ2-5; 10 bases agree with TRBD1. The DNA for the CDR3 is TGTGCCAGCAGTGCCCCAAGGACAGGGGGGATCCAAGAGACCCAGTACTTC. Protein product: CASSAPRTGGIQETQYF.